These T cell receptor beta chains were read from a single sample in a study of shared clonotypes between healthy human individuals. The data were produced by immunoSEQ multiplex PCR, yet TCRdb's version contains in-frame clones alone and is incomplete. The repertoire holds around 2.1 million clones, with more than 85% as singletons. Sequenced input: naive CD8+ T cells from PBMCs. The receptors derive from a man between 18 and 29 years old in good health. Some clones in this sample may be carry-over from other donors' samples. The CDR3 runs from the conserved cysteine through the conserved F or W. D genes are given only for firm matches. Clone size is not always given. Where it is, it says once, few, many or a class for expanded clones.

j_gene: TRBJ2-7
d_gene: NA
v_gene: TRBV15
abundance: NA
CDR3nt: TGTGCCACCAGCGTACTGCTGGGGGCGGCCGAGCAGTACTTC
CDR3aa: CATSVLLGAAEQYF

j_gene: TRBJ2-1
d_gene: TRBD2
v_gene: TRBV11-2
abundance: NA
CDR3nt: TGTGCCAGCAGCTTAGGCGGGAGGGGGGAGGATGAGCAGTTCTTC
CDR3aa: CASSLGGRGEDEQFF

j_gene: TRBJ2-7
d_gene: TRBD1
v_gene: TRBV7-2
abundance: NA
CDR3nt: TGTGCCAGCAGCGCACCCACAGGGGGCTACGAGCAGTACTTC
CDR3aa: CASSAPTGGYEQYF

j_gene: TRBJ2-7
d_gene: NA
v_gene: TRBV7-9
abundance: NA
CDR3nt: TGTGCCAGCAGTAGGCTCTCCGAGCAGTACTTC
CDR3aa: CASSRLSEQYF

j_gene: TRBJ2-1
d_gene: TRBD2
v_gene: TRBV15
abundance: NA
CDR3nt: TGTGCCACCAGCGGAAGACTAGCGGGTTCCTACAATGAGCAGTTCTTC
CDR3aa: CATSGRLAGSYNEQFF

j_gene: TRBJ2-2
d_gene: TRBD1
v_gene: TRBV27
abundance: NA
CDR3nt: TGTGCCAGCAGTTTAGGGACAGGTTTTCTTAGGGAGCTGTTTTTT
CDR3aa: CASSLGTGFLRELFF

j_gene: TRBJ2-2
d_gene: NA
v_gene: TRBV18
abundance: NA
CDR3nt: TGTGCCAGCTCACATAAAGACGGAACAATACCGAACACCGGGGAGCTGTTTTTT
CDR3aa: CASSHKDGTIPNTGELFF

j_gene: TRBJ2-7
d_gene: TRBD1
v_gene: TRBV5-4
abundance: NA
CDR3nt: TGTGCCAGCAGCTTTTGGCAGGGGGCGTACGAGCAGTACTTC
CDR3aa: CASSFWQGAYEQYF

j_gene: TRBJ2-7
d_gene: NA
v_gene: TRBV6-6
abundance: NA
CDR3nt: TGTGCCAGCAGACCCGGACACAACGAGCAGTACTTC
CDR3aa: CASRPGHNEQYF

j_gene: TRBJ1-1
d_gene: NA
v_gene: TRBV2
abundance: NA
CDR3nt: TGTGCCAGCAGCCCGTTGGCGACTGAAGCTTTCTTT
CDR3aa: CASSPLATEAFF

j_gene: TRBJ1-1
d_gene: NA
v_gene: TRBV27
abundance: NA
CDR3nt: TGTGCCAGCAGTTTAGGGGCTTTTGACACTGAAGCTTTCTTT
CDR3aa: CASSLGAFDTEAFF

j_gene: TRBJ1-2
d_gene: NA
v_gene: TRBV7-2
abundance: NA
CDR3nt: TGTGCCAGCAGCTTAGCTGTTCGGGGGGTGAACTATGGCTACACCTTC
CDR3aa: CASSLAVRGVNYGYTF

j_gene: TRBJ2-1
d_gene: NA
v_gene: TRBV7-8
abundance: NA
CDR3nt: TGTGCCAGCAGCTTATTAAGGAATGAGCAGTTCTTC
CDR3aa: CASSLLRNEQFF

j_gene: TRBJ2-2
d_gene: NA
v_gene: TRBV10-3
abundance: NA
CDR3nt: TGTGCCATCATGTCGAACACCGGGGAGCTGTTTTTT
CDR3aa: CAIMSNTGELFF

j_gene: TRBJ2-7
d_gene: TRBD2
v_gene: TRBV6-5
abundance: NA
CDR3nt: TGTGCCAGCAGTTACTCGAAGTCTAGCGGGTGGTACGAGCAGTACTTC
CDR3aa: CASSYSKSSGWYEQYF

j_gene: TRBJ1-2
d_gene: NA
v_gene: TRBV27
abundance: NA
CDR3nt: TGTGCCAGCAAGGCAGGGCTGCTTCTTGGCTACACCTTC
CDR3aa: CASKAGLLLGYTF

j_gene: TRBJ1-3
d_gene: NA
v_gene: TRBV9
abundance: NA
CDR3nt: TGTGCCAGCAGCGTAGCTCCCGGAAACACCATATATTTT
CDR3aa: CASSVAPGNTIYF

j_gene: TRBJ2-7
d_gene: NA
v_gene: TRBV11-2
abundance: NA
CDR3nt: TGTGCCAGCAGCTTGGGTGGAAACCGGTACGAGCAGTACTTC
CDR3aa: CASSLGGNRYEQYF

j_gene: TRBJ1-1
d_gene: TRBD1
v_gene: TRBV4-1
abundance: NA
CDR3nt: TGCGCCAGCAGCCAAATCGCCGGGACAGTGAACACTGAAGCTTTCTTT
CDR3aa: CASSQIAGTVNTEAFF

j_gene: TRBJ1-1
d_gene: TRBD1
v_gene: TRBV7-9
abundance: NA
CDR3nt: TGTGCCAGCAGCTTAGCCACAGGGGCGGTCACTGAAGCTTTCTTT
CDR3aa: CASSLATGAVTEAFF

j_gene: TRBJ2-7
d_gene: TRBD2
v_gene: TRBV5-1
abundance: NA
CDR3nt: TGCGCCAGCAGCTTGGCCAGGACTAGCGGGAGCTACGAGCAGTACTTC
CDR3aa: CASSLARTSGSYEQYF

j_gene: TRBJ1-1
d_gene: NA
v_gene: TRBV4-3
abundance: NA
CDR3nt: TGCGCCAGCAGCCAGAGGGGGGGATACACTGAAGCTTTCTTT
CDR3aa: CASSQRGGYTEAFF

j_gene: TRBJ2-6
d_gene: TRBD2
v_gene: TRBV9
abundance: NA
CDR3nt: TGTGCCAGCAGCGACCCCTTAACGGGAGGACCGTCTGGGGCCAACGTCCTGACTTTC
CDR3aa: CASSDPLTGGPSGANVLTF

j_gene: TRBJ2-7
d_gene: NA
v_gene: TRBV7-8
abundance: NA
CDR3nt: TGTGCCAGCAGCTTAGGTCCAGGGTTCTACGAGCAGTACTTC
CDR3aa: CASSLGPGFYEQYF

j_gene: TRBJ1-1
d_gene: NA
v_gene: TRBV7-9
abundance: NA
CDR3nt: TGTGCCAGCAGCGTGGGCGGCACTGAAGCTTTCTTT
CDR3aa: CASSVGGTEAFF

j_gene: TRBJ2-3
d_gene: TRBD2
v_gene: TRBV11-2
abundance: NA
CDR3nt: TGTGCCAGCAGCCTCAGCGGGGGGAGTATGGATACGCAGTATTTT
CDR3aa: CASSLSGGSMDTQYF

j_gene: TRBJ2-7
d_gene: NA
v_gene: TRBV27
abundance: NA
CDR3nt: TGTGCCAGCACTGACGTAGCAACCTACGAGCAGTACTTC
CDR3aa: CASTDVATYEQYF

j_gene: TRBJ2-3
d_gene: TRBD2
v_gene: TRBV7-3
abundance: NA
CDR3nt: TGTGCCAGCAGCTTCGGCGGGAGGGCCCCAGATACGCAGTATTTT
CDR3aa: CASSFGGRAPDTQYF

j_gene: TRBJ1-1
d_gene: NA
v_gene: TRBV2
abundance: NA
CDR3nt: TGTGCCAGCAGTGAATGGGGCACTGAAGCTTTCTTT
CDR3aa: CASSEWGTEAFF

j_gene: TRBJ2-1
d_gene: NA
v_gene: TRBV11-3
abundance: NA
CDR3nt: TGTGCCAGCAGCTTAAGAGGCACTAACAATGAGCAGTTCTTC
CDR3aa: CASSLRGTNNEQFF

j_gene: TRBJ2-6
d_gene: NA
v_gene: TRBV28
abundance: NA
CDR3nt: TGTGCCAGCAGTTTAATCCCTGGGGCCAACGTCCTGACTTTC
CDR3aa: CASSLIPGANVLTF

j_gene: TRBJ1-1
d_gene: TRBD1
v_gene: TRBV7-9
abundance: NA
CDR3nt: TGTGCCAGCAGCGGGGGGACAGAGGATGAAGCTTTCTTT
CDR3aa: CASSGGTEDEAFF

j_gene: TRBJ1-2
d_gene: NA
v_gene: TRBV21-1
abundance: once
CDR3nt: TGTGCCAGCAGCAAAGGGACGCTGAACTATGGCTACACCTTC
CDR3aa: CASSKGTLNYGYTF

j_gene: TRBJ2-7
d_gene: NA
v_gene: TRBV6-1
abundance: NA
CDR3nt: TGTGCCAGCAGTGGCCGGTTCCCTGCCTACGAGCAGTACTTC
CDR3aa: CASSGRFPAYEQYF

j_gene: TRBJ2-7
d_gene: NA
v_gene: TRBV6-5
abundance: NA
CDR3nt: TGTGCCAGCAGTTACTCGGCCGGGAGAGAGGTTTACGAGCAGTACTTC
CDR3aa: CASSYSAGREVYEQYF

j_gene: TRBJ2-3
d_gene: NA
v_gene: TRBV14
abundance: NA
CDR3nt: TGTGCCAGCAGCAACAGGCCGGGACTGCGAATAGATACGCAGTATTTT
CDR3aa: CASSNRPGLRIDTQYF

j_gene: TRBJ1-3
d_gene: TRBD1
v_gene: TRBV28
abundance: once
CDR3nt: TGTGCCAGCAGTTTGGTGACAGGGAGTTACACCATATATTTT
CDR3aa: CASSLVTGSYTIYF

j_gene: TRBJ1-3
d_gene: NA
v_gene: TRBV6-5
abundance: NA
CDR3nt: TGTGCCAGCAGTAACCAGGGGTTCTCTGGAAACACCATATATTTT
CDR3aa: CASSNQGFSGNTIYF

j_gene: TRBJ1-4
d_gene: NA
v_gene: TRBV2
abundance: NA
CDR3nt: TGTGCCAGCAGTATGAATTCACCAGGAGACCTCAATGAAAAACTGTTTTTT
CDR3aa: CASSMNSPGDLNEKLFF

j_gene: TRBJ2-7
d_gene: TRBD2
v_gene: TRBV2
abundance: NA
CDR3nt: TGTGCCAGCAGTGAAGCCGGCGGGGGACTTCACTACGAGCAGTACTTC
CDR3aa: CASSEAGGGLHYEQYF

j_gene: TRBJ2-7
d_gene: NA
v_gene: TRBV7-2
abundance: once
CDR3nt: TGTGCCAGCAGCGAACCCCCGATGCGCTACGAGCAGTACTTC
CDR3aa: CASSEPPMRYEQYF

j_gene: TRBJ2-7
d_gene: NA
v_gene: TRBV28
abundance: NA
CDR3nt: TGTGCCAGCAGTTCATATCAAAGGGGCCACGAGCAGTACTTC
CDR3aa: CASSSYQRGHEQYF

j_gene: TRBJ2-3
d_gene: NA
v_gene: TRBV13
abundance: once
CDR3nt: TGTGCCAGCAGCCCTCCGGCAAAGGACCGACCAGCTCTCACAGATACGCAGTATTTT
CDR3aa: CASSPPAKDRPALTDTQYF

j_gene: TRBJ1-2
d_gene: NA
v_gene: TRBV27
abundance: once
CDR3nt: TGTGCCAGCAGTTTACTAGCTAACTATGGCTACACCTTC
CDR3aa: CASSLLANYGYTF

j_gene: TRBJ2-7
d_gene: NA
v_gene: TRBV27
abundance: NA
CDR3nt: TGTGCCAGCAGTTCCCCGACGGGACTTTACTCCTACGAGCAGTACTTC
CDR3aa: CASSSPTGLYSYEQYF

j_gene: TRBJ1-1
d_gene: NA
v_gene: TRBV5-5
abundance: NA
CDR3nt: TGTGCCAGCAGCATATACCTGGGACAGAACACTGAAGCTTTCTTT
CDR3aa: CASSIYLGQNTEAFF

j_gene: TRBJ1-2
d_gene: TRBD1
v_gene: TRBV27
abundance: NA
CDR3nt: TGTGCCAGCCTAGACAGGGATGGGTCGGGCTATGGCTACACCTTC
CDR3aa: CASLDRDGSGYGYTF

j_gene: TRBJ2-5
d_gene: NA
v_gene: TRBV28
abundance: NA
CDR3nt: TGTGCCAGCAGTCCGACGGGGGAGACCCAGTACTTC
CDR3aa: CASSPTGETQYF

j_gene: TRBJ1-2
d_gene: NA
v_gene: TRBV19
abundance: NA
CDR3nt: TGTGCGGCGTCGGCGGCAGTAGCTAACTATGGCTACACCTTC
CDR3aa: CAASAAVANYGYTF

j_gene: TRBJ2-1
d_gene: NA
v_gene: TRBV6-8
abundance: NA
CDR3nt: TGTGCCAGCAGTCCACTAGCAAGCGAGCAGTTCTTC
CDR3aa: CASSPLASEQFF

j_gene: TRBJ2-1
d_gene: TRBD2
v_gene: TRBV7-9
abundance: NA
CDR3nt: TGTGCCAGCAGCTTAACGGGAGGGCCAGGAAATGAGCAGTTCTTC
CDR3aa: CASSLTGGPGNEQFF

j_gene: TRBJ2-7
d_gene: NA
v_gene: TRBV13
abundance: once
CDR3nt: TGTGCCAGCAGCCATCCCCGAGGCCCAAACTACGAGCAGTACTTC
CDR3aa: CASSHPRGPNYEQYF

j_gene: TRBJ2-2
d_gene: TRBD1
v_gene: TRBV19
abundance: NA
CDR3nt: TGTGCCAGTAGTATATTGTCCCGTTGGGACAGGGACGCGGTGAACACCGGGGAGCTGTTTTTT
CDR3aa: CASSILSRWDRDAVNTGELFF